The 5 T cell receptor beta chains below were found in one sample sequenced in a study of blood T cell repertoires in COVID-19. The table came from immunoSEQ multiplex PCR; TCRdb's copy has only in-frame clones and leaves some out. The sample has about 140,000 clones; more than 65% are singletons. Material: peripheral blood. The receptors shown here come from a man older than 75 with acute or convalescent COVID-19.

V usage is TRBV19 and J usage is TRBJ2-1; the D is unclear. Trimming took 5 bases from V and 0 from J, leaving 11 bases between them. The CDR3 spans 15 residues. Germline assignment: CDR1 LNHDA and CDR2 SQIVND (reference sequence). This CDR3 reads CASSLEPDSYNEQFF. The CDR3, as DNA: TGTGCCAGTAGTCTCGAGCCCGACTCCTACAATGAGCAGTTCTTC.

The gene calls are TRBV5-1 and TRBJ2-7, with a tentative D call TRBD1 (5 bases). CDR1 SGHRS and CDR2 YFSETQ come from the germline V gene. This CDR3 comprises 14 residues. V lost 3 bases, J lost 2 bases, and 12 bases lay in between. The DNA for the CDR3 is TGCGCCAGCAGCTCCCAGGGAACCACCTACGAGCAGTACTTC. Translating gives CASSSQGTTYEQYF.

This clone has a single count. This sequence joins TRBV28 and TRBJ1-5; possible D gene TRBD1, 5 bases. The germline gives CDR1 MDHEN, CDR2 SYDVKM. Trimming removed 5 bases at V and 0 bases at J, with 8 bases between. This CDR3 has 14 residues. CDR3 nucleotide sequence: TGTGCCAGCAGTCGGACAAATAGCAATCAGCCCCAGCATTTT. This gives the protein CASSRTNSNQPQHF.

The chain is built from TRBV4-2 and TRBJ1-2; no reliable D call. CDR3 length: 15 residues. CDR1 is LGHNA and CDR2 is YNFKEQ in the germline V gene. Trimming cost V 0 bases and J 8 bases, with 16 bases left between them. This CDR3 reads CASSQDSGRGGGYTF. CDR3 DNA sequence: TGTGCCAGCAGCCAAGATTCGGGTCGGGGTGGGGGCTACACCTTC.

In DNA form, the CDR3 reads TGTGCCATCAGAAGACAGGGTTCCACAGATACGCAGTATTTT. Its protein is CAIRRQGSTDTQYF. The chain combines TRBV10-3 with TRBJ2-3; 7 bases are a match to TRBD1. Per germline, CDR1 ENHRY and CDR2 SYGVKD. V lost 6 bases and J lost 2; bases outside the gene matches: 5. The CDR3 loop spans 14 amino acids.